This entry features one T cell receptor (beta chain) sequence. What it binds is not known. RNA extraction and reverse transcription yielded cDNA as sequencing template. The table came from immunoSEQ multiplex PCR; TCRdb's copy has only in-frame clones and leaves some out. This table has under 250,000 clones, more than 55% appearing once. This sample is drawn from a study of CD8+ T cells in alopecia areata. Study-level points and caveats: Among the top 100, expanded CD8+ clones were significantly decreased by tofacitinib, as was scalp clonality. Persistence during tofacitinib was seen for many expanded lesional clones in scalp and blood.

CDR1 is MNHEY, CDR2 SVGAGI, per germline. V lost 0 bases and J 3 bases, leaving 9 bases between the germline ends. The CDR3 length is 15 residues. Regarding treatment: oral pan-JAK inhibitor, 5-10 mg twice daily. Samples from alopecia areata patients were lesional scalp punch biopsies and peripheral blood. Here the sequenced sample was CD4+ T cells sorted from blood, taken between weeks 44 and 45, from a patient treated with tofacitinib. The TCR comes from a human donor with alopecia areata. The chain combines TRBV6-5 with TRBJ2-1; D gene ambiguous. This chain's CDR3 is CASSYSFGSYNEQFF. The CDR3 nucleotides read TGTGCCAGCAGTTACTCCTTCGGTAGCTACAATGAGCAGTTCTTC.